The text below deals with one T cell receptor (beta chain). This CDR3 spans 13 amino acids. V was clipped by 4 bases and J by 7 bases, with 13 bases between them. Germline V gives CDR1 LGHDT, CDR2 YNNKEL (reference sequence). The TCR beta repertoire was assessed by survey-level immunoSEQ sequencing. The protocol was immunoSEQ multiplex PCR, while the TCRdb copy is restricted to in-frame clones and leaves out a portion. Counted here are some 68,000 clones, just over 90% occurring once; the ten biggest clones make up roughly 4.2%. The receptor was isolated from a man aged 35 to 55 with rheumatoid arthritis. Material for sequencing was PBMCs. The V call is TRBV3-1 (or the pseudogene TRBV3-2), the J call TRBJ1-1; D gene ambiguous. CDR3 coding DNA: TGTGCCAGCAGCCTGACTGGGTTGGTTGAAGCTTTCTTT. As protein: CASSLTGLVEAFF.